These 27 T cell receptor beta chains were sequenced from one sample in a study of blood T cell repertoires in COVID-19. Assay: immunoSEQ multiplex PCR; the TCRdb copy retains only in-frame clones and omits some. Here the sample spans 110,000 or so clones, 60% to 85% being singletons. Sample: peripheral blood. The receptors derive from a man between 65 and 85 years old with acute or convalescent COVID-19.

The chain uses TRBV9 and TRBJ2-1, with D perhaps matching TRBD2 (7 bases). Germline V gives CDR1 SGDLS, CDR2 YYNGEE. The V end lost 2 bases, the J end lost 5 bases, and 20 bases lay between the germline ends. The CDR3 totals 17 residues. CDR3 DNA sequence: TGTGCCAGCAGCGTTTATACGGGGGCTAGCGGTGACAATGAGCAGTTCTTC. Translating gives CASSVYTGASGDNEQFF.

V usage is TRBV19 and J usage is TRBJ1-5; D uncertain. The V and J ends lost 6 bases and 1 base respectively, with 4 bases between them. The CDR3 totals 12 residues. CDR1 and CDR2 (germline): LNHDA, SQIVND (reference sequence). The CDR3: CASSLSNQPQHF. As DNA, the CDR3 is TGTGCCAGTAGCCTCAGCAATCAGCCCCAGCATTTT.

This clone was seen a single time. The chain links TRBV11-2 to TRBJ2-7; tentatively, D is TRBD1 (6 bases). Per germline, CDR1 SGHAT and CDR2 FQNNGV. With 1 base removed from V and 1 base from J, the gap between germline ends came to 8 bases. This CDR3 has 14 amino acids. For the CDR3, the DNA is TGTGCCAGCAGCTTAGTAGGACAGTCCTACGAGCAGTACTTC. Its translation is CASSLVGQSYEQYF.

The rearrangement links TRBV7-9 to TRBJ2-2; D uncertain. From germline, CDR1 is SEHNR and CDR2 FQNEAQ (reference sequence). V was clipped by 2 bases and J by 6 bases, with 16 bases between them. CDR3 length equals 16 residues. This CDR3 is CASSLTVSLNPGELFF. The CDR3 bases are TGTGCCAGCAGCTTAACTGTATCACTAAATCCCGGGGAGCTGTTTTTT. Looking up the rest from reference TRBV7-9 and TRBJ2-2 gives the full variable domain: DTGVSQNPRHKITKRGQNVTFRCDPISEHNRLYWYRQTLGQGPEFLTYFQNEAQLEKSRLLSDRFSAERPKGSFSTLEIQRTEQGDSAMYLCASSLTVSLNPGELFFGEGSRLTVL.

J is TRBJ1-5 and V is TRBV28; perhaps TRBD1 as D (6 bases). CDR1 is MDHEN, CDR2 SYDVKM, per germline. With 5 bases removed from V and 3 bases from J, the gap between germline ends came to 11 bases. CDR3 size: 14 residues. CDR3 DNA sequence: TGTGCCAGCAGTCACCGGGACACCAATCAGCCCCAGCATTTT. It codes for CASSHRDTNQPQHF.

This clone has just a few counts. This chain links TRBV7-8 with TRBJ2-5, with 9 positions matching TRBD2. Germline CDR1 and CDR2: SGHVS and FQNEAQ. V lost 5 bases, J lost 5 bases, and 12 bases stayed unmatched. CDR3 size: 16 residues. The CDR3 is CASSPRRASGVETQYF. CDR3 bases: TGTGCCAGCAGCCCCCGTAGGGCTAGCGGGGTGGAGACCCAGTACTTC.

The chain uses TRBV6-5 and TRBJ1-3; weak D call: TRBD1 (6 bases). This CDR3 comprises 16 residues. In germline, CDR1 is MNHEY, CDR2 SVGAGI. V lost 0 bases and J lost 2, with 11 bases in between. This CDR3 reads CASSYSTGIAGNTIYF. The CDR3 DNA reads as TGTGCCAGCAGTTACTCTACAGGGATAGCTGGAAACACCATATATTTT.

The V and J genes are TRBV19 and TRBJ1-5; possible D gene TRBD1, 6 bases. Deletions cut 4 bases from V and 0 bases from J, with 10 bases between. The germline V gene has CDR1 LNHDA and CDR2 SQIVND (reference sequence). The CDR3 totals 15 residues. The CDR3 reads CASSNRAHSNQPQHF. Written as DNA, the CDR3 is TGTGCCAGTAGTAACAGGGCGCATAGCAATCAGCCCCAGCATTTT.

Worth noting for this clone: At the DNA level, this CDR3 is encoded by other sequences in the same sample as well. The chain is built from TRBV7-8 and TRBJ2-2; D perhaps matches TRBD1 (6 bases). Germline V gives CDR1 SGHVS, CDR2 FQNEAQ. V dropped 3 bases and J dropped 2 bases, with 7 bases sitting between them. The CDR3 sequence is 14 residues long. CDR3 DNA sequence: TGTGCCAGCAGCTTGGGGACAAACACCGGGGAGCTGTTTTTT. This translates into CASSLGTNTGELFF.

This clone was detected a few times. V is TRBV5-1 and J is TRBJ2-1, with TRBD2 matching 7 bases. Germline V lookup: CDR1 SGHRS, CDR2 YFSETQ. This CDR3 comprises 15 residues. Trimming took 5 bases from V and 1 from J; bases not matched to a gene: 6. CDR3 nucleotides: TGCGCCAGCAGTGAGGGAGGGTTTTCCTACAATGAGCAGTTCTTC. This gives the protein CASSEGGFSYNEQFF.

The chain employs TRBV7-8 and TRBJ2-1; 9 nucleotides match TRBD2. V lost 5 bases and J lost 3; bases outside the gene matches: 5. Germline V gene data show CDR1 as SGHVS and CDR2 as FQNEAQ. This CDR3 has 15 amino acids. The CDR3 DNA reads TGTGCCAGCAGCGCGACTAGCGGAGTCTACAATGAGCAGTTCTTC. It is translated as CASSATSGVYNEQFF.

This chain connects TRBV19 to TRBJ2-3, with D possibly TRBD2 on 6 matching bases. Germline V gene lookup returns CDR1 LNHDA and CDR2 SQIVND (reference sequence). V was pared by 8 bases and J by 5 bases, with 20 bases between. CDR3 length equals 15 residues. The DNA of the CDR3 is TGTGCCAGTCGACAACGCCCGGGGGTAAGAGATACGCAGTATTTT. Its protein product is CASRQRPGVRDTQYF.

The chain combines TRBV6-5 with TRBJ1-1; D is unclear. This CDR3 contains 13 residues. V was cut by 8 bases and J by 3 bases, with 13 bases left in between. CDR1 and CDR2 from the germline V gene are MNHEY and SVGAGI. The CDR3 DNA is TGTGCCAGCGGACGAGCCGGGGACACTGAAGCTTTCTTT. Translated: CASGRAGDTEAFF.

The V and J genes are TRBV2 and TRBJ1-2; weak D call: TRBD1 (5 bases). Looked up from germline, CDR1 is SNHLY and CDR2 is FYNNEI. V lost 2 bases and J 4 bases, leaving 11 bases between the germline ends. CDR3 length equals 14 residues. CDR3 loop: CASSEMGQGYGYTF. In DNA form, the CDR3 reads TGTGCCAGCAGTGAAATGGGGCAGGGCTATGGCTACACCTTC.

The rearrangement uses TRBV7-9 and TRBJ2-7; TRBD1 aligns across 8 bases. V lost 4 bases and J lost 2; bases outside the gene matches: 4. The CDR3 sequence is 14 residues long. Germline lookup yields CDR1 SEHNR and CDR2 FQNEAQ (reference sequence). The DNA for the CDR3 is TGTGCCAGCAGCTCCGGGACAGGCCCCTACGAGCAGTACTTC. Translated: CASSSGTGPYEQYF.

This chain connects TRBV14 to TRBJ2-5; TRBD2 agrees at 7 bases. The length of the CDR3 is 14 residues. Germline V lookup: CDR1 SGHDN, CDR2 FVKESK. The trim removed 2 bases at V and 5 bases at J, leaving 5 bases unmatched. As DNA, the CDR3 is TGTGCCAGCAGCCAAAGTCTGCGGGGGGAGACCCAGTACTTC. This gives the protein CASSQSLRGETQYF.

This clone occurred once. This chain links TRBV7-9 with TRBJ1-1; D not resolved. Germline CDR1 and CDR2: SEHNR and FQNEAQ (reference sequence). The CDR3 extends over 16 amino acids. The V end was cut by 3 bases, the J end by 4 bases, with 18 bases between. CDR3 in DNA: TGTGCCAGCAGCTTCGGACGAGGGTTAGGCGGCACTGAAGCTTTCTTT. Translating it yields CASSFGRGLGGTEAFF.

The V gene is TRBV6-5, the J gene TRBJ2-3; possible D gene TRBD1, 6 bases. This CDR3 spans 14 amino acids. Germline CDR1 reads MNHEY; CDR2 reads SVGAGI. With 8 bases removed from V and 5 bases from J, the gap between germline ends came to 17 bases. The CDR3 reads CASCKQGGIDTQYF. The CDR3 coding sequence is TGTGCCAGCTGCAAACAGGGTGGGATAGATACGCAGTATTTT.

The chain links TRBV7-2 to TRBJ1-5, with D hard to call. Germline loops: CDR1 SGHTA, CDR2 FQGNSA. V was pared by 2 bases and J by 1 base, with 6 bases between. This CDR3 is built from 14 residues. CDR3 nucleotide sequence: TGTGCCAGCAGCTTACAAGCCAGCAATCAGCCCCAGCATTTT. Protein product: CASSLQASNQPQHF. The whole variable domain, remainder taken from reference TRBV7-2 and TRBJ1-5, is GAGVSQSPSNKVTEKGKDVELRCDPISGHTALYWYRQSLGQGLEFLIYFQGNSAPDKSGLPSDRFSAERTGGSVSTLTIQRTQQEDSAVYLCASSLQASNQPQHFGDGTRLSIL.

The chain employs TRBV28 and TRBJ2-7; D may be TRBD1 (5 bases). CDR1 and CDR2 from the germline V gene are MDHEN and SYDVKM. Trimming shortened V by 9 bases and J by 2 bases, and 14 bases separated the two germline ends. This CDR3 spans 13 amino acids. CDR3 protein: CASCVQTAYEQYF. The CDR3 DNA reads TGTGCCAGTTGTGTACAGACAGCCTACGAGCAGTACTTC.

The CDR3: CASSRDTGGLETQYF. As DNA, the CDR3 is TGCGCCAGCAGCCGAGATACAGGGGGCCTAGAGACCCAGTACTTC. V is TRBV5-1 and J is TRBJ2-5; 9 bases are shared with TRBD1. Trimming removed 4 bases from V and 4 bases from J; junction bases left unmatched: 8. The CDR3 is 15 amino acids. From germline, CDR1 is SGHRS and CDR2 YFSETQ.

This clone was counted a few times. The chain carries TRBV13 and TRBJ2-1; the D is unclear. CDR1 PRHDT and CDR2 FYEKMQ come from the germline V gene (reference sequence). The CDR3 length is 13 residues. V was shortened by 5 bases and J by 9 bases, with 14 bases between the two germline ends. The CDR3 coding sequence is TGTGCCAGCAGCCTGGGCCAAACGAGTGAGCAGTTCTTC. It yields the protein CASSLGQTSEQFF.

The V gene is TRBV5-1, the J gene TRBJ1-6, with TRBD1 identical over 8 bases. Germline trimming cut 5 bases from V and 10 bases from J; bases unmatched to any gene: 8. This CDR3 has 14 residues. The germline CDR1 and CDR2 sequences are SGHRS and YFSETQ. The DNA of the CDR3 is TGCGCCAGCAGTGCAGCGGGACAGGAGTCACCCCTCCACTTT. This gives the protein CASSAAGQESPLHF.

The chain recombines TRBV19 with TRBJ1-5, with TRBD1 matching 7 bases. V trimming: 4 bases; J trimming: 4 bases; junction bases outside the gene matches: 7. The CDR3 spans 15 residues. Per germline, CDR1 LNHDA and CDR2 SQIVND (reference sequence). The CDR3 loop is CASSRMGQWNQPQHF. DNA for the CDR3: TGTGCCAGTAGTAGAATGGGACAGTGGAATCAGCCCCAGCATTTT.

The chain links TRBV6-5 to TRBJ1-1; D not certain. This CDR3 comprises 13 residues. Germline lookup yields CDR1 MNHEY and CDR2 SVGAGI. Trimming pared 2 bases from V and 3 bases from J, leaving 7 bases between. The CDR3 here is CASSYRVDTEAFF. The CDR3 coding sequence is TGTGCCAGCAGTTACCGGGTTGACACTGAAGCTTTCTTT.

There are a few counts of this clone. This chain joins TRBV24-1 and TRBJ2-2; 7 positions match TRBD2. The CDR3 has 16 residues. Trimming cost V 2 bases and J 5 bases; bases outside gene matches: 7. CDR1 and CDR2 (germline): KGHDR, SFDVKD. DNA for the CDR3: TGTGCCACCAGTGATTATTTCGCGGGAGTTACCGGGGAGCTGTTTTTT. It translates to CATSDYFAGVTGELFF.

The chain is built from TRBV5-4 and TRBJ2-4; tentative D call: TRBD2 (6 bases). Germline V gene sequence: CDR1 SGHNT, CDR2 YYREEE (reference sequence). Trimming left V 4 bases short and J 4 bases short, with 12 bases between. CDR3 length: 14 residues. CDR3 nucleotides: TGTGCCAGCAGCGGTGGGACTTATAAAAACATTCAGTACTTC. Protein: CASSGGTYKNIQYF.